This T cell receptor beta chain was captured in a study of T cells of healthy individuals (dated by TCRdb to 2017 to 2018). The method was 5' RACE. The run used an Illumina MiSeq. The raw public data were reprocessed by TCRdb itself: fastp quality trimming at Q25, MiXCR clonotype calling, in-frame beta chains only. Rows matching on CDR3 protein sequence are summarized as one entry with the most common DNA and genes. The sample data list 40,000 to 60,000 distinct CDR3 sequences, and about 15% of these were observed just once. 15% to 20% of the sample lies in the top ten. V trim: 0 bases; J trim: 3 bases; unmatched bases: 4. The CDR1 and CDR2 encoded by the germline V gene are SQVTM and ANQGSEA. Counted from cysteine to phenylalanine, this CDR3 has 15 amino acids. Of the read, only the CDR3 DNA is kept; its 45 bases are in frame from base 1. This clonotype appeared many times. This clone's antigen is unknown. The record has no base qualities; no much larger clone is one base away.

The receptor was isolated from a human donor in good health. Recombination connected TRBV29-1 to TRBJ1-2, and 10 junction bases match TRBD1. The CDR3 region has the sequence CSVEEDRGVYYGYTF. The DNA sequence follows: TGCAGCGTTGAAGAGGACAGGGGGGTTTACTATGGCTACACCTTC.